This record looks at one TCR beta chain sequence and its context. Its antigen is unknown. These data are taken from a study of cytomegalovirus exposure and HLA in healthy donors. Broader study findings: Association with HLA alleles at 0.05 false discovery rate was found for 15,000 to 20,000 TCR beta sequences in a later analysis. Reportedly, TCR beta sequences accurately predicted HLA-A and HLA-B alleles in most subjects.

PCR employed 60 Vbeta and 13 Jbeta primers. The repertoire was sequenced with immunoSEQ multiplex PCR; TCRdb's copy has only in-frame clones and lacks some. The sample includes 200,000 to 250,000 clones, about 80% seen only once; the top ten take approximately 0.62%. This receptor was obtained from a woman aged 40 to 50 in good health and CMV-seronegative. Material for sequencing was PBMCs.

CDR3 DNA sequence: TGTGCCATCAGCCCGGGACAGAGAAGTTCTGGGGCCAACGTCCTGACTTTC. The encoded protein is CAISPGQRSSGANVLTF. The gene calls are TRBV10-3 and TRBJ2-6; 7 nucleotides align to TRBD1. The CDR3 is made up of 17 amino acids. Looked up from germline, CDR1 is ENHRY and CDR2 is SYGVKD. V was clipped by 6 bases and J by 1 base; unmatched bases: 9.